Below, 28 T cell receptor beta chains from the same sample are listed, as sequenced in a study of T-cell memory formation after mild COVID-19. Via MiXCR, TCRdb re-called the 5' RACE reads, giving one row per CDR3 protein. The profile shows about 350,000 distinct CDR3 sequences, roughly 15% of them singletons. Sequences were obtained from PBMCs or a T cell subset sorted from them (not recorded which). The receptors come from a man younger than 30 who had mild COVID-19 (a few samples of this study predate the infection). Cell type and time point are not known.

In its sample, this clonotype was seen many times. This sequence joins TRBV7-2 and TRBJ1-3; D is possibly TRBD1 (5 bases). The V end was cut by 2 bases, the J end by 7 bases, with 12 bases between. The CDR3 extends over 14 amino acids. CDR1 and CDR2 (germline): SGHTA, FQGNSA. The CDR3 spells CASSLRRGPNTIYF. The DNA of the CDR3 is TGTGCCAGCAGCTTACGCCGGGGCCCTAACACCATATATTTT.

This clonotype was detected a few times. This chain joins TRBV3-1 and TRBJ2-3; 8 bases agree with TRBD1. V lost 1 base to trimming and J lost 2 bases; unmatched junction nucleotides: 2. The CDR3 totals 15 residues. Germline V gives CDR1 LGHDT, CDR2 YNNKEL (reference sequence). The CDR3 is CASSQGTGFTDTQYF. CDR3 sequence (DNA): TGTGCCAGCAGCCAAGGGACAGGGTTCACAGATACGCAGTATTTT.

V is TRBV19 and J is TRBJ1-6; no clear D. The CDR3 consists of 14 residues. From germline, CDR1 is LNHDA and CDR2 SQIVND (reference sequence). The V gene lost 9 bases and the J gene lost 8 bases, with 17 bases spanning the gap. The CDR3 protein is CASDQAGGDSPLHF. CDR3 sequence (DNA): TGTGCCAGCGACCAGGCAGGTGGTGATTCACCCCTCCACTTT.

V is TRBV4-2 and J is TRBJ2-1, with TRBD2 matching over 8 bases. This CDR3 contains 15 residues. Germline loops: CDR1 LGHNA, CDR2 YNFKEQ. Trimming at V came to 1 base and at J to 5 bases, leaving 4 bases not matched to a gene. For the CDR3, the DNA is TGTGCCAGCAGCCAAGTAAGCGGGGGAGACAATGAGCAGTTCTTC. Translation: CASSQVSGGDNEQFF.

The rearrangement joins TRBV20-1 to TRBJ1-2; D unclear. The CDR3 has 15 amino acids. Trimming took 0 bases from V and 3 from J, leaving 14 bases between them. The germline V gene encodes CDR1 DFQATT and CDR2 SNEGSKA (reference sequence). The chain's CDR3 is CSARDRRAAYYGYTF. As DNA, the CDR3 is TGCAGTGCTAGAGATAGGAGGGCGGCATACTATGGCTACACCTTC.

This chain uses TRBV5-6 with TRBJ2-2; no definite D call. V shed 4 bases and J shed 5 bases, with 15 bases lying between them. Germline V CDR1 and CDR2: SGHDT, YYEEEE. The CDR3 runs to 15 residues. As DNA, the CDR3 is TGTGCCAGCAGCCCAGCAAGGGTGTGGACCGGGGAGCTGTTTTTT. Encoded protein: CASSPARVWTGELFF.

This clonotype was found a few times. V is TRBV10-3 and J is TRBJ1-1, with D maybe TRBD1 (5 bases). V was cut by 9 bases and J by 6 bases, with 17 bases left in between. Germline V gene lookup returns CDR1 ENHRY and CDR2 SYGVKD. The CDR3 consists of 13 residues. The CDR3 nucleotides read TGTGCCATTCAACAGGTATTCGGCGCTGAAGCTTTCTTT. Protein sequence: CAIQQVFGAEAFF.

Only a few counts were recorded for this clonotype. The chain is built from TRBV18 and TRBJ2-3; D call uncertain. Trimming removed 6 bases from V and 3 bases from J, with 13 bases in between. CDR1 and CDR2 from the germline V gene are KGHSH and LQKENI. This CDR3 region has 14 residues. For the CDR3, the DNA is TGTGCCAGCTCCAAACTTGCTCGGACAGATACGCAGTATTTT. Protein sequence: CASSKLARTDTQYF. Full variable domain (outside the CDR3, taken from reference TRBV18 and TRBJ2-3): NAGVMQNPRHLVRRRGQEARLRCSPMKGHSHVYWYRQLPEEGLKFMVYLQKENIIDESGMPKERFSAEFPKEGPSILRIQQVVRGDSAAYFCASSKLARTDTQYFGPGTRLTVL.

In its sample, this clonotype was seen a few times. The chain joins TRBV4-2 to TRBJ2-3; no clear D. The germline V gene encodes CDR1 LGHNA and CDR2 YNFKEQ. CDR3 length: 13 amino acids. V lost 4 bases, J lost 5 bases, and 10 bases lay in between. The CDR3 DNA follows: TGTGCCAGCAGCCTAATGGCTGGAGATACGCAGTATTTT. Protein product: CASSLMAGDTQYF.

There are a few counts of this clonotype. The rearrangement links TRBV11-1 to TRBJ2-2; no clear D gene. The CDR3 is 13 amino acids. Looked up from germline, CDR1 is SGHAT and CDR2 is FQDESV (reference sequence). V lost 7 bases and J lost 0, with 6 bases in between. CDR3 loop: CASKVSNTGELFF. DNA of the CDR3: TGTGCCAGCAAGGTGTCGAACACCGGGGAGCTGTTTTTT.

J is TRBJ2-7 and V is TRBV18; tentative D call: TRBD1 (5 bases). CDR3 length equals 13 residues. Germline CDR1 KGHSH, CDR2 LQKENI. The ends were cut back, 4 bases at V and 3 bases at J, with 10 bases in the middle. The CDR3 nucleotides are TGTGCCAGCTCACGGATGCAGGGCTACGAGCAGTACTTC. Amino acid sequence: CASSRMQGYEQYF.

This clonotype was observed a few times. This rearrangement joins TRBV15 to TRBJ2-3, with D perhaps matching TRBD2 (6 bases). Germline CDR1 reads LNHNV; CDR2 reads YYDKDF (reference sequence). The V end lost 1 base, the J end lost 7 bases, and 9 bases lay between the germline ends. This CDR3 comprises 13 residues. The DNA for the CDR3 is TGTGCCACCAGCAGAGGCGGGGTCTATACGCAGTATTTT. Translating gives CATSRGGVYTQYF.

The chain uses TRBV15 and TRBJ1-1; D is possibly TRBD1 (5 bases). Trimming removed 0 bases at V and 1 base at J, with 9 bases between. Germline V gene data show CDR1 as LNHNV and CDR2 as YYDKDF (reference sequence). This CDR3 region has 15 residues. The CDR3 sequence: CATSRDRGANTEAFF. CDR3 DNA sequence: TGTGCCACCAGCAGAGATCGAGGGGCGAACACTGAAGCTTTCTTT.

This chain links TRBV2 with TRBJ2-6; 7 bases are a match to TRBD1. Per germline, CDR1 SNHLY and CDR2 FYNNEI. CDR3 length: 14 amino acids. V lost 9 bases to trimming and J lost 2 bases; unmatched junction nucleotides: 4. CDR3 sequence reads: CASLDRAGANVLTF. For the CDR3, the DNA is TGTGCCAGTTTAGACAGGGCTGGGGCCAACGTCCTGACTTTC.

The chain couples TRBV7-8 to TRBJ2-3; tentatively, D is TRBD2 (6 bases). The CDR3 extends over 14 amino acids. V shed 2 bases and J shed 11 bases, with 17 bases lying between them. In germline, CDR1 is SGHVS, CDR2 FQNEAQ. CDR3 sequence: CASSLLVALALQYF. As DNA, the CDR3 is TGTGCCAGCAGCTTATTAGTTGCACTAGCCCTGCAGTATTTT.

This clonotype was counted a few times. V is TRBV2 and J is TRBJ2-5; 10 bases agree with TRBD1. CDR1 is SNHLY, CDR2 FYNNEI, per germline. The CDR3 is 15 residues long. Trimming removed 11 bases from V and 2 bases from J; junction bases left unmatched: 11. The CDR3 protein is CAGQRDRGIQETQYF. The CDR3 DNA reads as TGTGCCGGCCAAAGGGACAGGGGTATTCAAGAGACCCAGTACTTC.

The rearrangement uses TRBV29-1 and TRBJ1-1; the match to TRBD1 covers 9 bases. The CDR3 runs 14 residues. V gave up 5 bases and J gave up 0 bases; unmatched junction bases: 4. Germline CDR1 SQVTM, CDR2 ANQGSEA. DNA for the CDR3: TGCAGCGTTTCACAGGGGGCGTTGAACACTGAAGCTTTCTTT. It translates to CSVSQGALNTEAFF.

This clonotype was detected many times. The DNA for the CDR3 is TGTGCCACCACGCCGGGACAGGGATCAGATACGCAGTATTTT. Protein sequence: CATTPGQGSDTQYF. This chain links TRBV27 with TRBJ2-3, with 9 bases fitting TRBD1. Germline loops: CDR1 MNHEY, CDR2 SMNVEV (reference sequence). The CDR3 runs 14 residues. Trimming cost V 10 bases and J 4 bases; bases outside gene matches: 9.

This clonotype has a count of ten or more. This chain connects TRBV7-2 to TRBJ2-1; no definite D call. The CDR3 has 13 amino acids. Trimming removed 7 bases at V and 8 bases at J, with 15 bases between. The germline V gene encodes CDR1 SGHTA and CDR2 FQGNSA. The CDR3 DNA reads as TGTGCCAGCACCCTGCATGCTTCCGATGAGCAGTTCTTC. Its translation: CASTLHASDEQFF.

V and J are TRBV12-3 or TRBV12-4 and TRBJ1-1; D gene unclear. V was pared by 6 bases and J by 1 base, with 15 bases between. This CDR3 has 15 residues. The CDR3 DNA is TGTGCCAGCAGCCACTCGACGTCCAGGAACACTGAAGCTTTCTTT. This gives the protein CASSHSTSRNTEAFF.

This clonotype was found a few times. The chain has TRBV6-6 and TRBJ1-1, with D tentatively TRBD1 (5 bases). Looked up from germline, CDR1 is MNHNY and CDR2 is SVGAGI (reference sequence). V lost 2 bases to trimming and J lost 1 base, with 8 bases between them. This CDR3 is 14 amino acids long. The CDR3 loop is CASSYQDKNTEAFF. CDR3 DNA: TGTGCCAGCAGTTACCAGGACAAGAACACTGAAGCTTTCTTT.

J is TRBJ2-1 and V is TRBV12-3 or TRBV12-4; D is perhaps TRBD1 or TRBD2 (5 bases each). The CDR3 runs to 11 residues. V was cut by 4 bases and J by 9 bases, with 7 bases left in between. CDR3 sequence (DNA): TGTGCCAGCAGTTGGGGACCTGAGCAGTTCTTC. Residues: CASSWGPEQFF.

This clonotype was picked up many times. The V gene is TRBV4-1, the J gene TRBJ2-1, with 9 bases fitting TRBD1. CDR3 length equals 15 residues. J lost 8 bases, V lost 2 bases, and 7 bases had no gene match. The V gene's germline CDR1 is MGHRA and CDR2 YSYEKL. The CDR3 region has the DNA TGCGCCAGCAGCCAACATGGACAGGGGAAGGATGAGCAGTTCTTC. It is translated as CASSQHGQGKDEQFF.

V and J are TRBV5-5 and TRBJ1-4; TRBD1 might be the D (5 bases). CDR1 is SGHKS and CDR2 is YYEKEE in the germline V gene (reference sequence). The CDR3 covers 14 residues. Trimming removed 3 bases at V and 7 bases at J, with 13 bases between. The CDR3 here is CASSSGLPGEKLFF. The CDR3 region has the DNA TGTGCCAGCAGCTCGGGACTGCCGGGTGAAAAACTGTTTTTT.

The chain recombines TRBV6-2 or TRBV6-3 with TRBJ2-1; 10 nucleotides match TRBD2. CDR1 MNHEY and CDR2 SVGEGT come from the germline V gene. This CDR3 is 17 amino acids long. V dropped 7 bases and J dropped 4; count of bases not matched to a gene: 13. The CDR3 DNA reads TGTGCCAGCACCAACTGGGCTAGCGGGGGAGATTACAATGAGCAGTTCTTC. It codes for CASTNWASGGDYNEQFF.

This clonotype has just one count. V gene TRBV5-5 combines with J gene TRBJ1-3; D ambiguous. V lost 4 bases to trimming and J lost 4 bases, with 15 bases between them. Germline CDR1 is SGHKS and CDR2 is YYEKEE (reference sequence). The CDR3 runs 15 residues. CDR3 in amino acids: CASSPWASRGNTIYF. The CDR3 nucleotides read TGTGCCAGCAGCCCGTGGGCCTCTAGGGGAAACACCATATATTTT.

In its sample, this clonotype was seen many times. The CDR3 DNA reads as TGTGCCACCGAACAGGGGGCCCGTAACAATGAGCAGTTCTTC. It is translated as CATEQGARNNEQFF. The gene calls are TRBV5-4 and TRBJ2-1; 9 bases are a match to TRBD1. Germline V lookup: CDR1 SGHNT, CDR2 YYREEE (reference sequence). The CDR3 is 14 residues long. J lost 5 bases, V lost 9 bases, and 9 bases had no gene match.

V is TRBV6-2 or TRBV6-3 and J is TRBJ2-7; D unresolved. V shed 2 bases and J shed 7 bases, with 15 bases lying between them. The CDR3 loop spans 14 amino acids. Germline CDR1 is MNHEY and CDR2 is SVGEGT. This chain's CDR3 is CASSYPGLASEQYF. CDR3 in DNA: TGTGCCAGCAGTTACCCGGGTTTGGCTTCAGAGCAGTACTTC.